This TCR beta chain was sequenced in a study of T cell repertoires in cytomegalovirus infection. Study in general: It can be stated that public TCR beta signatures indicated CMV infection as well as a matching HLA type. Overall study findings and caveats: HLA-C-restricted CMV-specific TCR beta clonotypes prevailed in the ex vivo response. The cumulative frequency of public TCR beta families identified carriers of CMV plus the relevant HLA.

TCRdb redid the calling of the reads with MiXCR, one entry per CDR3 protein. The repertoire has roughly 800,000 distinct CDR3 sequences, 25% to 35% of them found once; the top ten carry under 15%. This CDR3 comprises 17 residues. Germline V gives CDR1 LNHDA, CDR2 SQIVND (reference sequence). After removal of 4 bases from V and 4 bases from J, the junction contained 11 bases not matched to a gene. Turning to this clonotype: The antigen remains unidentified.

The receptor comes from a human donor in good health (CMV status not recorded). Some clones in this sample may be carry-over from other donors' samples. The sample here was cultured CD8+ T cells from PBMCs, taken from culture after CMV antigen stimulation. The rearrangement links TRBV19 to TRBJ2-1; 9 bases are shared with TRBD2. Here the CDR3 reads CASSTSPLAGPYNEQFF. CDR3 in DNA: TGTGCCAGTAGTACCTCCCCCCTAGCGGGGCCTTACAATGAGCAGTTCTTC.